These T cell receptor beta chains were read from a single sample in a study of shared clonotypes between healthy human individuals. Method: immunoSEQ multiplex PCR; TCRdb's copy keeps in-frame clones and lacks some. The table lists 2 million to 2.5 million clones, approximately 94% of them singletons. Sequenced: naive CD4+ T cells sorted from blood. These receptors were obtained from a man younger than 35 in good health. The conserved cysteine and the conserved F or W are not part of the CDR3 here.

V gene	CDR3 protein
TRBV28	ASRLPGTLQETQY
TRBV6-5	ASSRGDSNQPQH
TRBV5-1	ASSPGQGLNYGYT
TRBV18	ASSPPGGPPNRPLH
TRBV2	ASSLAGAVGTQQY
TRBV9	ASSVGVVTYEQY
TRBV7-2	ASSSSTADYT
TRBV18	ASSLLGINTYEQY
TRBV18	ASSPPVREEAF
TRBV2	ASSVGTGQAYEQY
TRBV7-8	ASSETDRGRDHGYT
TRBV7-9	ASSLLGQGGEKLF
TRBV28	ASSLAGTGVRQPQH
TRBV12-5	ASGLTTTGEPHQPQH
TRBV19	ASSIAPQQGAKLGYT
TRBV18	ASSPRQAGENNEQF
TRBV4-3	ASSQDRGGYGYT
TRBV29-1	SVEPGAGYGYT
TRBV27	ASSLSPRQGGSYEQY
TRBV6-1	ASSDFGTGANVLT
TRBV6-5	ASSTSGRAEQY
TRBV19	ASSTRREPTYEQY
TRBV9	ASSVATGAGELF
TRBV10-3	AIRAGGTETYEQY
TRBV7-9	ASSFTSNVGTDTQY
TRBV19	ASRSQSNTGELF
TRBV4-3	ASSQENPAGIYEQY
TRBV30	AWSTSSANRSPLH
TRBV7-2	ASSHGTAGEQY
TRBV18	ASSSFGVNTEAF
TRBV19	ASREGQTNTGELF
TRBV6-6	ASSSTVGGSYEQY
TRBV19	ASSILDRRTEAF
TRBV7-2	ASSSGLAGMTDTQY
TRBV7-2	ASSLATGPSYEQY